This T cell receptor (beta chain) was sequenced during a study of CD8 T cells in ankylosing spondylitis. Study outcomes and limitations: For ankylosing spondylitis blood, a TCR beta motif of 7 to 9 highly homologous variants appeared characteristic.

This clonotype has a handful of counts. Its target is not known. TCRdb reprocessed the 5' RACE reads with MiXCR, giving one entry per CDR3 protein. This table has more than 600,000 distinct CDR3 sequences, over 15% appearing once. The TCR sequence derives from a male donor with ankylosing spondylitis. The sequenced sample was blood, either unsorted or a sorted T cell fraction (not recorded which).

In nucleotides, the CDR3 is TGTGCCAGCTCAGCAGGACTAGCGGTTTCCTACAATGAGCAGTTCTTC. Protein: CASSAGLAVSYNEQFF. The rearrangement joins TRBV18 to TRBJ2-1; 10 positions agree with TRBD2. The V gene end was trimmed by 5 bases and the J gene end by 1 base; junction bases not matched to a gene: 5. This CDR3 is built from 16 residues. Germline lookup yields CDR1 KGHSH and CDR2 LQKENI.